This T cell receptor beta chain appears in the sequencing data of a study of neurological immune-mediated disorders. TCRdb analysed the 5' RACE reads with MiXCR anew, one entry per CDR3 protein. This table has 50,000 to 70,000 distinct CDR3 sequences, about 2.5% appearing once. Germline CDR1 reads SGDLS; CDR2 reads YYNGEE. The CDR3 spans 14 residues. This clonotype came up a few times. An end of the junction does not agree with germline; a read error may underlie this. Sequencing was done on a sample of PBMCs. The chain carries TRBV9 and TRBJ1-5; D not resolved. The receptor's source is a man aged 50 or older with multiple sclerosis. The CDR3, as DNA: TGTGCCAGCAGCGGCCTGGGGATCAATAAGACCCAGAATTTT. It codes for CASSGLGINKTQNF. Using reference TRBV9 and TRBJ1-5 for the parts outside the CDR3, the full variable domain is DSGVTQTPKHLITATGQRVTLRCSPRSGDLSVYWYQQSLDQGLQFLIQYYNGEERAKGNILERFSAQQFPDLHSELNLSSLELGDSALYFCASSGLGINKTQNFGDGTRLSIL.